This T cell receptor (beta chain) appears in the sequencing data of a study of T-cell reconstitution after alpha-beta-depleted transplantation in children. Unique molecular identifiers tagged the TCRbeta library. TCRdb ran MiXCR on the PCR reads and lists one entry per CDR3 protein. The data contain around 960,000 distinct CDR3 sequences, 25% to 35% of them singletons. As regards this clonotype: What it binds is not known. At one end, the junction sequence differs from germline, possibly due to a read error.

Study-level points and caveats: Most T-cell counts and diversity one year after the transplant came from T cells that were newly produced.

Germline loops: CDR1 SGHKS, CDR2 YYEKEE (reference sequence). The CDR3 spans 13 residues. This chain joins TRBV5-5 and TRBJ1-4, with 9 bases matching TRBD1. The receptor comes from a boy under two years old who had a stem cell transplant for SCID, so the T cells may come from the graft donor. Material: PBMCs, mostly from graft donor cells, obtained 360 days after TCRalphabeta/CD19-depleted stem cell transplant. Here the CDR3 reads CASSLGTGETLFF. CDR3 bases: TGTGCCAGCAGCTTGGGGACAGGGGAAACACTGTTTTTT.